The rows below give T cell receptor beta chains drawn from one sample of a study of blood T cells in healthy people across ages. TCRdb fed the 5' RACE reads into MiXCR, producing one record per CDR3 protein. The sample has a few hundred thousand distinct CDR3 sequences, 45% to 65% seen once. Source material: blood. Receptors originate from a man in his sixties in good health. Each CDR3 is given with its conserved first and last residue. The D gene is left open where the match is weak. Clone sizes are given selectively: once, few, many, or a class where the clone is expanded.

j_call | d_call | clone_size | v_call | cdr3_aa | cdr3_nt
TRBJ2-7 | NA | NA | TRBV29-1 | CSVASPGDEQYF | TGCAGCGTTGCCAGTCCTGGGGACGAGCAGTACTTC
TRBJ1-2 | NA | NA | TRBV6-6 | CASTSTRSGEDVYGYTF | TGTGCCAGCACTTCAACCCGAAGCGGGGAAGATGTCTATGGCTACACCTTC
TRBJ2-5 | NA | NA | TRBV7-2 | CTSSLVRIGPQETQYF | TGTACCAGCAGCTTAGTAAGGATAGGACCACAAGAGACCCAGTACTTC
TRBJ2-1 | TRBD2 | NA | TRBV7-2 | CASRDGLAGVGQFF | TGTGCCAGCCGTGACGGACTAGCGGGAGTTGGGCAGTTCTTC
TRBJ2-1 | TRBD1 | few | TRBV6-1 | CASRHTGGTPWQFF | TGTGCCAGCCGTCACACAGGGGGTACCCCGTGGCAGTTCTTC
TRBJ2-7 | NA | NA | TRBV25-1 | CASSEGNLPYEQYF | TGTGCCAGCAGTGAGGGCAACCTTCCCTACGAGCAGTACTTC
TRBJ1-5 | NA | few | TRBV7-2 | CASSPAGGNQPQHF | TGTGCCAGCAGCCCGGCGGGGGGTAATCAGCCCCAGCATTTT
TRBJ2-3 | TRBD2 | NA | TRBV6-6 | CASGDLGLAADTQYF | TGTGCCAGCGGGGACCTAGGACTAGCGGCAGATACGCAGTATTTT
TRBJ2-7 | TRBD1 | NA | TRBV6-1 | CASSEGGTGDRNEQYF | TGTGCCAGCAGTGAAGGGGGGACAGGGGATCGGAATGAGCAGTACTTC
TRBJ2-5 | NA | many | TRBV10-3 | CAISEGGKETQYF | TGTGCCATCAGTGAGGGGGGAAAAGAGACCCAGTACTTC
TRBJ2-1 | NA | NA | TRBV7-9 | CASSYGTASRNEQFF | TGTGCCAGCAGCTACGGGACTGCCTCTCGAAATGAGCAGTTCTTC
TRBJ1-4 | NA | NA | TRBV2 | CASSEVEPGKLFF | TGTGCCAGCAGTGAAGTGGAGCCGGGAAAACTGTTTTTT
TRBJ2-7 | NA | NA | TRBV20-1 | CSASEGNEQYF | TGCAGTGCTAGTGAGGGAAACGAGCAGTACTTC
TRBJ2-7 | TRBD1 | few | TRBV4-2 | CASSQPGQVNSLREQYF | TGTGCCAGCAGCCAACCGGGACAGGTTAACTCGCTACGCGAGCAGTACTTC
TRBJ2-2 | TRBD2 | NA | TRBV4-2 | CASSQTSGGAGGELFF | TGTGCCAGCAGCCAGACTAGCGGGGGGGCTGGCGGGGAGCTGTTTTTT
TRBJ2-7 | NA | NA | TRBV5-4 | CASRGDFQYEQYF | TGTGCCAGCAGGGGGGACTTTCAATACGAGCAGTACTTC
TRBJ2-1 | TRBD1 | NA | TRBV7-2 | CASSSSGTGGRNEQFF | TGTGCCAGCAGCTCATCCGGGACAGGGGGTCGGAATGAGCAGTTCTTC
TRBJ2-4 | TRBD1 | NA | TRBV29-1 | CSVGDRGLENIQYF | TGCAGCGTTGGTGACAGGGGGCTCGAAAACATTCAGTACTTC
TRBJ2-7 | TRBD1 | NA | TRBV29-1 | CSVSTGTGNSYEQYF | TGCAGCGTCTCTACGGGGACAGGGAACTCCTACGAGCAGTACTTC
TRBJ2-1 | NA | many | TRBV3-1 | CASSQDGLHNEQFF | TGTGCCAGCAGCCAAGATGGGCTACACAATGAGCAGTTCTTC
TRBJ2-7 | NA | NA | TRBV4-1 | CASSQVLGSYEQYF | TGCGCCAGCAGCCAGGTTTTGGGGTCTTACGAGCAGTACTTC
TRBJ1-2 | NA | NA | TRBV20-1 | CSARVERTNYGYTF | TGCAGTGCTAGAGTGGAACGTACCAACTATGGCTACACCTTC
TRBJ2-3 | TRBD2 | NA | TRBV18 | CASSRTSGRLTDTQYF | TGTGCCAGCTCACGGACTAGCGGGAGACTCACAGATACGCAGTATTTT
TRBJ2-1 | TRBD2 | NA | TRBV7-7 | CASSGGPGQQFF | TGTGCTAGCAGCGGGGGACCGGGACAGCAGTTCTTC
TRBJ2-3 | NA | NA | TRBV3-1 | CASSQDPRAAQYF | TGTGCCAGCAGCCAAGATCCGAGGGCAGCGCAGTATTTT
TRBJ1-2 | TRBD1 | NA | TRBV7-2 | CASSLWGQNGYTF | TGTGCCAGCAGCTTATGGGGACAGAATGGCTACACCTTC
TRBJ1-1 | TRBD1 | NA | TRBV29-1 | CSALSGTGAFNTEAFF | TGCAGCGCGCTGTCCGGGACAGGGGCATTCAACACTGAAGCTTTCTTT
TRBJ2-5 | NA | NA | TRBV11-2 | CASSSGQGMETQYF | TGTGCCAGCAGCTCGGGGCAGGGGATGGAGACCCAGTACTTC
TRBJ2-2 | TRBD1 | NA | TRBV5-1 | CASSWTGGKGTGELFF | TGCGCCAGCAGCTGGACAGGGGGCAAGGGCACCGGGGAGCTGTTTTTT
TRBJ2-7 | NA | many | TRBV7-6 | CASSLASDYEQYF | TGTGCCAGCAGCTTAGCATCCGACTACGAGCAGTACTTC
TRBJ2-3 | NA | NA | TRBV10-2 | CASSENGFTQYF | TGCGCCAGCAGTGAGAACGGTTTCACGCAGTATTTT
TRBJ2-3 | TRBD2 | NA | TRBV11-2 | CASSLRLAGGDTQYF | TGTGCCAGCAGCTTAAGGCTAGCGGGAGGAGATACGCAGTATTTT
TRBJ1-4 | NA | NA | TRBV20-1 | CSARADNEKLFF | TGCAGTGCTAGAGCGGATAATGAAAAACTGTTTTTT
TRBJ2-6 | NA | NA | TRBV28 | CASSMAGSSGANVLTF | TGTGCCAGCAGTATGGCGGGGTCGTCTGGGGCCAACGTCCTGACTTTC
TRBJ2-3 | TRBD2 | NA | TRBV29-1 | CSERSGTSATHTQYF | TGCAGCGAACGCTCCGGGACTAGTGCCACCCATACGCAGTATTTT
TRBJ2-7 | NA | NA | TRBV5-6 | CASSRDLDSYEQYF | TGTGCCAGCAGCCGGGACCTAGACAGTTACGAGCAGTACTTC
TRBJ2-7 | NA | few | TRBV29-1 | CSVLIRRGEQYF | TGCAGCGTTCTAATTCGGCGAGGCGAGCAGTACTTC
TRBJ2-5 | TRBD1 | NA | TRBV12-3/TRBV12-4 | CASSTQTGVETQYF | TGTGCCAGCAGTACCCAAACAGGGGTGGAGACCCAGTACTTC
TRBJ2-1 | NA | NA | TRBV20-1 | CSSMQGKGSYNEQFF | TGCAGTTCTATGCAGGGGAAAGGATCCTACAATGAGCAGTTCTTC
TRBJ2-3 | TRBD2 | many | TRBV10-3 | CAITAGGDTQYF | TGTGCCATCACTGCGGGGGGAGATACGCAGTATTTT
TRBJ2-5 | NA | once | TRBV6-4 | CASSLETGPLNEQYF | TGTGCCAGCAGTCTCGAGACAGGCCCTTTGAATGAGCAGTACTTC
TRBJ2-3 | TRBD1 | NA | TRBV6-6 | CASSYTTGAGDTQYF | TGTGCCAGCAGTTACACGACAGGGGCGGGAGATACGCAGTATTTT
TRBJ2-7 | TRBD2 | NA | TRBV5-1 | CASSSGGRGGRSYNEQYF | TGCGCCAGCAGCTCCGGGGGGCGGGGGGGCCGTTCCTACAATGAGCAGTACTTC
TRBJ2-6 | TRBD1 | NA | TRBV2 | CASSETGAGANVLTF | TGTGCCAGCAGTGAAACAGGGGCCGGGGCCAACGTCCTGACTTTC
TRBJ2-1 | TRBD1 | NA | TRBV7-9 | CASSPQGAGEQFF | TGTGCCAGCAGCCCACAGGGGGCGGGTGAGCAGTTCTTC
TRBJ2-7 | TRBD1 | few | TRBV20-1 | CSARGQMITYEQYF | TGCAGTGCTAGGGGACAGATGATTACCTACGAGCAGTACTTC
TRBJ2-7 | NA | NA | TRBV6-6 | CATQDGSSSYEQYF | TGTGCCACCCAGGACGGTTCCAGCTCCTACGAGCAGTACTTC
TRBJ2-4 | NA | NA | TRBV7-2 | CASSLVEGAPCPAYF | TGTGCCAGCAGCTTAGTCGAGGGAGCACCCTGTCCGGCGTACTTC